These T cell receptor beta chains were read from a single sample in a study of Ad26.COV2.S vaccination and SARS-CoV-2 variants. TCRdb keeps only in-frame clones here, not all; method: immunoSEQ multiplex PCR. This repertoire shows 240,000 or so clones, 88% found once; its top ten account for about 10%. This specimen was peripheral blood, taken in a trial of Ad26.COV2.S vaccine versus placebo. These receptors all stem from a person aged 18 to 59 who received the Ad26.COV2.S COVID-19 vaccine or a placebo. Both conserved end residues are part of each CDR3. D genes are given only for firm matches. The size entry is marked missing in some rows and otherwise reads once, few, many or a size class.

TGTGCCAGCAGCGTAGGGACAGGGGGCTACAACTATGGCTACACCTTC	CASSVGTGGYNYGYTF	NA	TRBV9	TRBJ1-2	TRBD1
TGTGCCAGCAGTCCGGGACTAGCGGGATGGAATGAGCAGTTCTTC	CASSPGLAGWNEQFF	NA	TRBV25-1	TRBJ2-1	TRBD2
TGTGCCAGCAGAGGTAGCGGCCAGCCCCAGCATTTT	CASRGSGQPQHF	NA	TRBV12-3/TRBV12-4	TRBJ1-5	NA
TGTGCCAGCAGCCGAACAGGCGCAGGAAACGAGCAGTACTTC	CASSRTGAGNEQYF	NA	TRBV7-9	TRBJ2-7	NA
TGTGCCAGCAGTACATATACGACAGGGAAGGGCTATGGCTACACCTTC	CASSTYTTGKGYGYTF	once	TRBV27	TRBJ1-2	TRBD1
TGTGCCAGCAGTTTAGTCTCCGACAGGGCGGGGTCACCCCTCCACTTT	CASSLVSDRAGSPLHF	NA	TRBV27	TRBJ1-6	TRBD1
TGTGCCAGCAGTTACGATGGGTCTGAGCTGTTTTTT	CASSYDGSELFF	NA	TRBV6-2/TRBV6-3	TRBJ2-2	NA
TGTGCCAGCAGCTTAGGTTGGACAGGGCAGAAGAACACTGAAGCTTTCTTT	CASSLGWTGQKNTEAFF	NA	TRBV7-2	TRBJ1-1	TRBD1
TGTGCCAGCAGTTTACTAGCGGGGGGTAACACCGGGGAGCTGTTTTTT	CASSLLAGGNTGELFF	NA	TRBV6-6	TRBJ2-2	TRBD2
TGTGCCAGCAGAGCAAGCGGGACACTGTCGGAAAAACTGTTTTTT	CASRASGTLSEKLFF	NA	TRBV6-5	TRBJ1-4	NA
TGCGCCAGCAGCCAAGGAGTCGGTTGGGAGACCCAGTACTTC	CASSQGVGWETQYF	NA	TRBV4-3	TRBJ2-5	NA
TGCGCCAGCAGCCCCCGTGCCAACACTGAAGCTTTCTTT	CASSPRANTEAFF	NA	TRBV10-1	TRBJ1-1	NA
TGTGCCAGCAGTGTGGTCCGGATAGGGGGGGTACTAGAGACCCAGTACTTC	CASSVVRIGGVLETQYF	once	TRBV2	TRBJ2-5	NA
TGTGCCAGCAGCTTTGGGGGGAAAGAGACCCAGTACTTC	CASSFGGKETQYF	NA	TRBV5-6	TRBJ2-5	NA
TGTGCCAGTTCAGATGGGACAAACAATGAGCAGTTCTTC	CASSDGTNNEQFF	many	TRBV19	TRBJ2-1	NA
TGTGCCACCAGTGATCCGGGACAGGGCGGCCAGCCCCAGCATTTT	CATSDPGQGGQPQHF	few	TRBV24-1	TRBJ1-5	TRBD1
TGTGCCAGCCGTTTAGGCAATGAGCAGTTCTTC	CASRLGNEQFF	once	TRBV3-1/TRBV3-2	TRBJ2-1	NA
TGTGCCAGCAGCTTCGGGGGTTCCTACGAGCAGTACTTC	CASSFGGSYEQYF	NA	TRBV11-2	TRBJ2-7	NA
TGTGCCAGCAGAAAGTTACGGGGAAGGGCGACCACTGAAGCTTTCTTT	CASRKLRGRATTEAFF	NA	TRBV11-2	TRBJ1-1	NA
TGTGCCAGCAGCTTAGAGGACCTAAATAGCAATCAGCCCCAGCATTTT	CASSLEDLNSNQPQHF	NA	TRBV11-3	TRBJ1-5	NA
TGTGCCAGCAGCTTAGAGTCAGGTTATGGCTACACCTTC	CASSLESGYGYTF	once	TRBV7-2	TRBJ1-2	NA
TGTGCCAGCAGCAGGACAGGGTTGGATGGCTACACCTTC	CASSRTGLDGYTF	NA	TRBV7-9	TRBJ1-2	TRBD1
TGTGCCTGGGGACAGGGCTCTGGAAACACCATATATTTT	CAWGQGSGNTIYF	NA	TRBV30	TRBJ1-3	TRBD1
TGTGCCAGCAGCCCAAGCGGGGGGCGGACCAATGAGCAGTTCTTC	CASSPSGGRTNEQFF	NA	TRBV5-4	TRBJ2-1	TRBD2
TGTGCCAGCAGTCTCCAATGGGGTGGTACTGAAGCTTTCTTT	CASSLQWGGTEAFF	NA	TRBV28	TRBJ1-1	NA
TGTGCCAGCTCACCTCCAAAGTCTCAGGGAGGGGGTGAAGCTTTCTTT	CASSPPKSQGGGEAFF	NA	TRBV18	TRBJ1-1	NA
TGTGCCAGCAGCCCCCTGCCCTGGTCAGACTCCAGCGAGCAGTACTTC	CASSPLPWSDSSEQYF	few	TRBV9	TRBJ2-7	NA
TGCGCCAGCAGGCTAACAGCAGATACGCAGTATTTT	CASRLTADTQYF	NA	TRBV5-1	TRBJ2-3	NA
TGTGCCAGCAGCCAAGCCCGGTGGGGTCTCCCGGCTGGGGCCAACGTCCTGACTTTC	CASSQARWGLPAGANVLTF	NA	TRBV3-1/TRBV3-2	TRBJ2-6	NA
TGTGCCAGCATCCGAGATGGCTACACCTTC	CASIRDGYTF	NA	TRBV2	TRBJ1-2	NA
TGTGCCAGCAGTGAGTTTGGGGGACGTTTAACAGATACGCAGTATTTT	CASSEFGGRLTDTQYF	NA	TRBV2	TRBJ2-3	NA
TGCGCCAGCAGCTCACTGACAAGGACCTATGGCTACACCTTC	CASSSLTRTYGYTF	NA	TRBV5-1	TRBJ1-2	NA
TGTGCCAGCAGCTTTCAGGCAGGGCCTGGAAACACCATATATTTT	CASSFQAGPGNTIYF	NA	TRBV7-2	TRBJ1-3	NA
TGTGCCATCAGTGAGTTGTCCAGGCTCCTCTCCTACGAGCAGTACTTC	CAISELSRLLSYEQYF	NA	TRBV10-3	TRBJ2-7	NA
TGTGCCAGCAGCCAAGTCCCCTACGAGCAGTACTTC	CASSQVPYEQYF	few	TRBV3-1/TRBV3-2	TRBJ2-7	NA
TGTGCCAGCAGTTGGACAGGGGACACCGGGGAGCTGTTTTTT	CASSWTGDTGELFF	NA	TRBV5-4	TRBJ2-2	TRBD1
TGTGCCAGCAGCTTAGTTCTCGGGATTCAAGAGACCCAGTACTTC	CASSLVLGIQETQYF	NA	TRBV11-2	TRBJ2-5	NA
TGTGCCAGCACCCTGGGGGGCATTGGGTACACCTTC	CASTLGGIGYTF	NA	TRBV12-3/TRBV12-4	TRBJ1-2	NA